Described below is a single T cell receptor beta chain sequence and its context. The protocol was immunoSEQ multiplex PCR, while the TCRdb copy is restricted to in-frame clones and leaves out a portion. This table holds 91,000 or so clones, around 84% found once. These data are taken from a study of blood T cell repertoires in COVID-19. Study context: From T cells, B-cell-depleted T cells, or PBMCs came the material, which was cDNA or gDNA.

CDR1 is SNHLY and CDR2 is FYNNEI in the germline V gene. V shed 8 bases and J shed 0 bases, with 17 bases lying between them. There are 15 residues in the CDR3. The rearrangement links TRBV2 to TRBJ2-7; D is uncertain. The sample comprised peripheral blood. The source of this sequence is a woman aged 55 to 70 in a cohort sampled during active or convalescent COVID-19. CDR3: CASYVGRANSYEQYF. The CDR3 region has the DNA TGTGCCAGCTATGTGGGCCGAGCCAACTCCTACGAGCAGTACTTC.